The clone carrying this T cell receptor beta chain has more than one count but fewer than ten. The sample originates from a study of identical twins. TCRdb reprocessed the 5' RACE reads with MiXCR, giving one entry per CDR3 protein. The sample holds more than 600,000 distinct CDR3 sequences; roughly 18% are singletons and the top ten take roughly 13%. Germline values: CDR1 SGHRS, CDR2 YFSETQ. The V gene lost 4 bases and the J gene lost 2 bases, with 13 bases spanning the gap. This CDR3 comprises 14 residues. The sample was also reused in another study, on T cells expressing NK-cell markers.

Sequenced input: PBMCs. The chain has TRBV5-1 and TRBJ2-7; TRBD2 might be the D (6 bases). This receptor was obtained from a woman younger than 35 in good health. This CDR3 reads CASSAQRATYEQYF. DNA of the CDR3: TGCGCCAGCAGCGCCCAGCGGGCCACCTACGAGCAGTACTTC.